These 24 T cell receptor beta chains came from one sample sequenced in a study of OX40 agonist ivuxolimab in advanced cancers. Using immunoSEQ multiplex PCR, the repertoire was profiled, and TCRdb retains in-frame clones only, with some absent. The repertoire has tens of thousands of clones, around 77% of them found once; the top ten carry approximately 6%. The material was CD4+ or CD8+ T cells sorted from blood, obtained in a trial of the OX40 agonist ivuxolimab. The source is an adult with an advanced solid tumor such as melanoma, head and neck, liver or kidney cancer.

This chain uses TRBV7-9 with TRBJ2-1; TRBD2 matches 7 bases. Trimming removed 2 bases from V and 0 bases from J; junction bases left unmatched: 4. Germline lookup yields CDR1 SEHNR and CDR2 FQNEAQ (reference sequence). CDR3 length: 16 amino acids. The CDR3 reads CASSLKAGSSYNEQFF. The CDR3 DNA follows: TGTGCCAGCAGCTTAAAAGCGGGGAGCTCCTACAATGAGCAGTTCTTC.

This clone appeared a single time. The chain joins TRBV5-4 to TRBJ2-1, with TRBD1 matching 7 bases. CDR1 SGHNT and CDR2 YYREEE come from the germline V gene (reference sequence). This CDR3 spans 15 amino acids. With 1 base clipped from V and 4 bases from J, the junction kept 5 bases outside the gene matches. The CDR3 here is CASSLSTGDYNEQFF. CDR3 coding DNA: TGTGCCAGCAGCTTGAGCACAGGGGATTACAATGAGCAGTTCTTC. The full variable domain, rest sourced from reference TRBV5-4 and TRBJ2-1, is ETGVTQSPTHLIKTRGQQVTLRCSSQSGHNTVSWYQQALGQGPQFIFQYYREEENGRGNFPPRFSGLQFPNYSSELNVNALELDDSALYLCASSLSTGDYNEQFFGPGTRLTVL.

The chain is built from TRBV2 and TRBJ2-5, with 15 bases matching TRBD2. V was pared by 7 bases and J by 4 bases, with 10 bases of the junction left unmatched. CDR3 length: 17 amino acids. Germline V gives CDR1 SNHLY, CDR2 FYNNEI. The CDR3 region has the DNA TGTGCCAGCATTGGACTAGCGGGAGGGCCCCGAGGAGAGACCCAGTACTTC. Protein sequence: CASIGLAGGPRGETQYF.

Turning to this clone: Other DNA variants within this sample encode the same CDR3. The V call is TRBV18, the J call TRBJ2-7, with no clear D. Trimming took 0 bases from V and 1 from J, leaving 4 bases between them. This CDR3 has 13 amino acids. Germline V gene lookup returns CDR1 KGHSH and CDR2 LQKENI. CDR3 nucleotides: TGTGCCAGCTCACCACCCGGATCCTACGAGCAGTACTTC. Its protein product is CASSPPGSYEQYF. Combining the CDR3 with reference TRBV18 and TRBJ2-7 gives the whole variable domain NAGVMQNPRHLVRRRGQEARLRCSPMKGHSHVYWYRQLPEEGLKFMVYLQKENIIDESGMPKERFSAEFPKEGPSILRIQQVVRGDSAAYFCASSPPGSYEQYFGPGTRLTVT.

The genes are TRBV19 and TRBJ1-1, with 8 bases identical to TRBD1. The trim removed 6 bases at V and 5 bases at J, leaving 11 bases unmatched. This CDR3 has 15 residues. Germline loops: CDR1 LNHDA, CDR2 SQIVND (reference sequence). CDR3: CASSKGQGIGTEAFF. In DNA form, the CDR3 reads TGTGCCAGTAGCAAAGGACAGGGCATTGGAACTGAAGCTTTCTTT.

The chain uses TRBV20-1 and TRBJ1-1, with D unclear. V dropped 6 bases and J dropped 5 bases, with 10 bases sitting between them. Germline CDR1 is DFQATT and CDR2 is SNEGSKA (reference sequence). The CDR3 runs 11 residues. The CDR3 here is CSALDRTEAFF. The CDR3 region has the DNA TGCAGTGCCTTGGACCGAACTGAAGCTTTCTTT.

The chain has TRBV7-8 and TRBJ2-1; TRBD2 agrees at 7 bases. J gave up 1 base and V 2 bases, and 5 bases lay outside the gene matches. This CDR3 contains 16 residues. Germline CDR1 reads SGHVS; CDR2 reads FQNEAQ. For the CDR3, the DNA is TGTGCCAGCAGCTTATTGGCGGGAGCTTCCTACAATGAGCAGTTCTTC. It yields the protein CASSLLAGASYNEQFF.

The V call is TRBV5-1, the J call TRBJ2-1; D not resolved. V was cut by 0 bases and J by 2 bases, with 3 bases left in between. Germline V gives CDR1 SGHRS, CDR2 YFSETQ. The CDR3 contains 13 residues. CDR3 residues: CASSLVAYNEQFF. The CDR3 DNA sequence: TGCGCCAGCAGCTTGGTGGCCTACAATGAGCAGTTCTTC.

The sample holds one count of this clone. The chain has TRBV18 and TRBJ2-5, with D perhaps TRBD2 (7 bases). The CDR3 covers 16 residues. Between the trimmed V and J ends, which lost 3 bases and 1 base, there was a span of 15 bases. CDR1 is KGHSH and CDR2 is LQKENI in the germline V gene. The CDR3 coding sequence is TGTGCCAGCTCACCCTCGCCGGGGGGCACCCAAGAGACCCAGTACTTC. This translates into CASSPSPGGTQETQYF.

This clone appeared once. V usage is TRBV5-1 and J usage is TRBJ1-2; D not resolved. V was cut by 0 bases and J by 4 bases, with 10 bases left in between. CDR3 size: 14 residues. Germline V lookup: CDR1 SGHRS, CDR2 YFSETQ. The CDR3 here is CASSLASVGYGYTF. CDR3 sequence (DNA): TGCGCCAGCAGCTTGGCCAGTGTGGGCTATGGCTACACCTTC.

This sequence joins TRBV2 and TRBJ1-4, with a possible D match to TRBD1 (6 bases). CDR1 and CDR2 (germline): SNHLY, FYNNEI. CDR3 length: 16 residues. V was cut by 7 bases and J by 0 bases, with 15 bases left in between. CDR3 sequence (DNA): TGTGCCAGCATGTCACAGGGAGTTTCAACTAATGAAAAACTGTTTTTT. Its protein is CASMSQGVSTNEKLFF. The whole variable domain, filled in from reference TRBV2 and TRBJ1-4, reads EPEVTQTPSHQVTQMGQEVILRCVPISNHLYFYWYRQILGQKVEFLVSFYNNEISEKSEIFDDQFSVERPDGSNFTLKIRSTKLEDSAMYFCASMSQGVSTNEKLFFGSGTQLSVL.

The chain has TRBV14 and TRBJ1-1; D is possibly TRBD1 (6 bases). The CDR3 contains 15 residues. Germline V gene lookup returns CDR1 SGHDN and CDR2 FVKESK. Deletions cut 4 bases from V and 1 base from J, with 13 bases between. The chain's CDR3 is CASSPQGRENTEAFF. The CDR3 coding sequence is TGTGCCAGCAGCCCTCAGGGGCGGGAGAACACTGAAGCTTTCTTT. The complete variable domain, with remaining parts taken from reference TRBV14 and TRBJ1-1, reads EAGVTQFPSHSVIEKGQTVTLRCDPISGHDNLYWYRRVMGKEIKFLLHFVKESKQDESGMPNNRFLAERTGGTYSTLKVQPAELEDSGVYFCASSPQGRENTEAFFGQGTRLTVV.

This clone was found a few times. This chain links TRBV28 with TRBJ2-1, with D unclear. Between the trimmed V and J ends, which lost 4 bases and 0 bases, there was a span of 13 bases. This CDR3 contains 16 residues. CDR1 and CDR2 (germline): MDHEN, SYDVKM. CDR3 loop: CASSSPGGSSYNEQFF. CDR3 sequence (DNA): TGTGCCAGCAGTTCCCCGGGCGGTAGCTCCTACAATGAGCAGTTCTTC. The entire variable domain, with the rest obtained from reference TRBV28 and TRBJ2-1, is as follows: DVKVTQSSRYLVKRTGEKVFLECVQDMDHENMFWYRQDPGLGLRLIYFSYDVKMKEKGDIPEGYSVSREKKERFSLILESASTNQTSMYLCASSSPGGSSYNEQFFGPGTRLTVL.

The CDR3 nucleotides are TGTGCCAGCTCACCCCTCTCCTTACGTGACAATGAGCAGTTCTTC. Its translation is CASSPLSLRDNEQFF. This sequence joins TRBV18 and TRBJ2-1; D is uncertain. In germline, CDR1 is KGHSH, CDR2 LQKENI. This CDR3 has 15 residues. V was cut by 3 bases and J by 5 bases, with 14 bases left in between. The whole variable domain, remainder taken from reference TRBV18 and TRBJ2-1, is NAGVMQNPRHLVRRRGQEARLRCSPMKGHSHVYWYRQLPEEGLKFMVYLQKENIIDESGMPKERFSAEFPKEGPSILRIQQVVRGDSAAYFCASSPLSLRDNEQFFGPGTRLTVL.

This chain uses TRBV2 with TRBJ1-5; possibly TRBD1 for D (5 bases). CDR3 size: 16 residues. Between the trimmed V and J ends, which lost 4 bases and 6 bases, there was a span of 19 bases. The germline gives CDR1 SNHLY, CDR2 FYNNEI. CDR3 protein: CASSGQIRRQGQPQHF. The CDR3 DNA sequence: TGTGCCAGCAGTGGTCAAATACGGAGGCAGGGTCAGCCCCAGCATTTT.

The chain is built from TRBV7-2 and TRBJ1-5; D remains ambiguous. The CDR3 totals 18 residues. Germline V CDR1 and CDR2: SGHTA, FQGNSA. Trimming shortened V by 3 bases and J by 0 bases, and 18 bases separated the two germline ends. The CDR3 is CASSLGLEGGYSNQPQHF. The DNA for the CDR3 is TGTGCCAGCAGCTTGGGCCTCGAGGGAGGATATAGCAATCAGCCCCAGCATTTT.

This CDR3 is CASSLGTGIYEQYF. In DNA, the CDR3 is TGTGCCAGCAGCTTAGGGACAGGGATCTACGAGCAGTACTTC. The chain couples TRBV5-6 to TRBJ2-7; 9 bases map to TRBD1. Germline CDR1 and CDR2: SGHDT and YYEEEE. The V segment lost 2 bases and the J segment 3 bases; nucleotides outside the gene matches: 3. The CDR3 loop spans 14 amino acids. The whole variable domain, filled in from reference TRBV5-6 and TRBJ2-7, reads DAGVTQSPTHLIKTRGQQVTLRCSPKSGHDTVSWYQQALGQGPQFIFQYYEEEERQRGNFPDRFSGHQFPNYSSELNVNALLLGDSALYLCASSLGTGIYEQYFGPGTRLTVT.

The J gene is TRBJ2-3, the V gene TRBV5-1; D possibly corresponds to TRBD1 (5 bases). CDR3 size: 16 residues. V was shortened by 0 bases and J by 2 bases, with 13 bases between the two germline ends. The germline V gene has CDR1 SGHRS and CDR2 YFSETQ. In DNA, the CDR3 is TGCGCCAGCAGCTTGGATGCCAGGGTGACCACAGATACGCAGTATTTT. It codes for CASSLDARVTTDTQYF.

The J gene is TRBJ2-1, the V gene TRBV19; possibly TRBD1 for D (5 bases). The CDR3 extends over 14 amino acids. Germline values: CDR1 LNHDA, CDR2 SQIVND (reference sequence). Trimming left V 3 bases short and J 0 bases short, with 6 bases between. CDR3 nucleotides: TGTGCCAGTAGTATCGACAGCTCCTACAATGAGCAGTTCTTC. Its translation: CASSIDSSYNEQFF.

V usage is TRBV7-2 and J usage is TRBJ1-2; 9 nucleotides align to TRBD1. The CDR3 runs to 14 residues. Germline values: CDR1 SGHTA, CDR2 FQGNSA. Losses at the gene ends were 7 bases for V and 7 bases for J; bases not matched to a gene: 10. Here the CDR3 reads CASTPWDRATGYTF. The CDR3 DNA sequence: TGTGCCAGCACCCCTTGGGACAGGGCAACTGGCTACACCTTC.

The count of this clone is one. This sequence joins TRBV19 and TRBJ2-7; TRBD2 aligns across 9 bases. J gave up 7 bases and V 3 bases, and 10 bases lay outside the gene matches. CDR1 and CDR2 from the germline V gene are LNHDA and SQIVND (reference sequence). The CDR3 extends over 15 amino acids. CDR3 nucleotide sequence: TGTGCCAGTAGTATTGTTGCGGGAGGGCCGGGGGAGCAGTACTTC. Its protein product is CASSIVAGGPGEQYF.

The chain uses TRBV15 and TRBJ1-1; TRBD1 aligns across 7 bases. Germline V CDR1 and CDR2: LNHNV, YYDKDF (reference sequence). V trimming: 0 bases; J trimming: 4 bases; junction bases outside the gene matches: 5. CDR3 length: 15 amino acids. The DNA for the CDR3 is TGTGCCACCAGCAGAGAAAGGGGGCGGGGCACTGAAGCTTTCTTT. It is translated as CATSRERGRGTEAFF. Complete variable domain (other parts from reference TRBV15 and TRBJ1-1): DAMVIQNPRYQVTQFGKPVTLSCSQTLNHNVMYWYQQKSSQAPKLLFHYYDKDFNNEADTPDNFQSRRPNTSFCFLDIRSPGLGDTAMYLCATSRERGRGTEAFFGQGTRLTVV.

The chain recombines TRBV28 with TRBJ1-2, with a tentative D call TRBD1 (5 bases). The germline CDR1 and CDR2 sequences are MDHEN and SYDVKM. The CDR3 covers 16 residues. Trimming stripped 1 base from V and 1 base from J, with 13 bases between. In nucleotides, the CDR3 is TGTGCCAGCAGTTTATTGTCGGGGGACGTTAACTATGGCTACACCTTC. This sequence encodes CASSLLSGDVNYGYTF.

The chain couples TRBV19 to TRBJ1-4; D possibly corresponds to TRBD1 (5 bases). The length of the CDR3 is 13 residues. Germline V lookup: CDR1 LNHDA, CDR2 SQIVND (reference sequence). Deletions cut 6 bases from V and 8 bases from J, with 13 bases between. This chain's CDR3 is CASRFRVREKLFF. In DNA form, the CDR3 reads TGTGCCAGTAGGTTCAGGGTTAGAGAAAAACTGTTTTTT.